This record concerns one T cell receptor (beta chain) sequence. Regarding time point: after trial treatment. Documented treatment: LDRT plus nivolumab, ipilimumab, low-dose cyclophosphamide and aspirin (RACIN trial). Patients deemed eligible presented with advanced solid tumors lacking tumor-infiltrating lymphocytes. The sample comes from a study of low-dose radiotherapy and immunotherapy resistance in tumors. Study-wide background: Intravenous administration to patients comprised nivolumab at 240 mg every two weeks and ipilimumab at 1 mg/kg every six weeks. Cyclophosphamide was given intravenously at 200 mg/m2 every two weeks, and each dose came one day before radiation and immunotherapy.

Both TCRalpha and TCRbeta chains were reverse transcribed with V-gene-specific primers. It was with a constant-region primer and a V-primer adapter that TCRs were amplified over approximately 18 PCR cycles. Using its own MiXCR run on the reads, TCRdb lists one record per CDR3 protein. Of about 30,000 distinct CDR3 sequences listed, less than 65% are singletons. The CDR3 sequence is 14 residues long. The germline V and J ends were trimmed by 1 base and 5 bases, with 11 bases remaining between them. Per germline, CDR1 LGHDT and CDR2 YNNKEL (reference sequence). The input for sequencing was PBMCs, taken after low-dose radiotherapy plus immunotherapy. This sequence was found in a male donor with gallbladder cancer. The V and J genes are TRBV3-1 and TRBJ1-1; no firm D call. This CDR3 reads CASSQGSLTTEAFF. CDR3 nucleotides: TGTGCCAGCAGCCAAGGCAGCCTCACGACTGAAGCTTTCTTT.